Listed below are T cell receptor beta chains from one sample, sequenced in a study of cytomegalovirus exposure and HLA in healthy donors. Libraries were prepared by immunoSEQ multiplex PCR; TCRdb keeps only in-frame clonotypes and omits some of them. The data hold fewer than 200,000 clones, with just over 70% observed a single time. The sequenced material came from PBMCs. The source is a human donor in good health. Both conserved end residues are part of each CDR3. A D gene is named only where the DNA matches it firmly. Only part of the rows carry a size: once, few, many, or a class if the clone is expanded.

>NA|TRBJ2-6|TRBD1|TRBV5-4
CASSLPGTDHSSGANVLTF
TGTGCCAGCAGCCTTCCCGGGACAGACCACAGCTCTGGGGCCAACGTCCTGACTTTC
>NA|TRBJ1-4|TRBD1|TRBV10-3
CAISEGGTANEKLFF
TGTGCCATCAGTGAAGGCGGGACAGCTAATGAAAAACTGTTTTTT
>NA|TRBJ2-7|TRBD1|TRBV15
CATSRDRRQGNRF
TGTGCCACCAGCAGAGACCGTCGACAGGGGAATCGATTC
>NA|TRBJ1-5|NA|TRBV19
CASSWSVYSNQPQHF
TGTGCCAGTAGTTGGTCGGTTTATAGCAATCAGCCCCAGCATTTT
>once|TRBJ2-5|NA|TRBV7-2
CASSPSGGNTRETQYF
TGTGCCAGCAGCCCCAGTGGGGGCAATACCCGAGAGACCCAGTACTTC
>NA|TRBJ1-1|TRBD1|TRBV28
CASTGTDRAGTEAFF
TGTGCCAGCACCGGAACGGACAGGGCGGGCACTGAAGCTTTCTTT
>NA|TRBJ1-1|TRBD1|TRBV6-5
CASSYPGGVDTEAFF
TGTGCCAGCAGTTACCCAGGGGGCGTTGACACTGAAGCTTTCTTT
>few|TRBJ1-1|TRBD1|TRBV10-1
CANTTKHRQGMNTEAFF
TGCGCCAACACAACCAAGCATCGACAGGGGATGAACACTGAAGCTTTCTTT
>NA|TRBJ1-1|TRBD1|TRBV7-9
CASSKDRAGAFF
TGTGCCAGCAGCAAAGACAGGGCAGGGGCTTTCTTT
>NA|TRBJ2-5|NA|TRBV4-1
CASSQPGGEKTQYF
TGCGCCAGCAGCCAACCTGGAGGGGAAAAGACCCAGTACTTC
>NA|TRBJ2-5|TRBD2|TRBV5-1
CASSLGLAGGSETQYF
TGCGCCAGCAGCTTGGGGCTAGCGGGGGGTTCAGAGACCCAGTACTTC
>NA|TRBJ2-1|TRBD2|TRBV6-5
CASSYSGGSYNEQFF
TGTGCCAGCAGTTACTCCGGGGGGTCCTACAATGAGCAGTTCTTC
>NA|TRBJ1-2|NA|TRBV27
CASRRGWGDDYGYTF
TGTGCCAGCAGGAGAGGCTGGGGCGACGACTATGGCTACACCTTC
>NA|TRBJ2-1|TRBD2|TRBV4-2
CASSQESGTTTAEQFF
TGTGCCAGCAGCCAAGAGTCCGGGACTACGACCGCTGAGCAGTTCTTC
>NA|TRBJ2-3|TRBD2|TRBV5-1
CASSVSTSTSTDTQYF
TGCGCCAGCAGCGTCTCGACTAGCACAAGCACAGATACGCAGTATTTT
>NA|TRBJ2-3|NA|TRBV7-3
CASSPGAGANTDTQYF
TGTGCCAGCAGCCCTGGGGCGGGGGCGAACACAGATACGCAGTATTTT
>NA|TRBJ1-5|NA|TRBV5-5
CASSQDSSNQPQHF
TGTGCCAGCAGCCAGGACAGTAGCAATCAGCCCCAGCATTTT
>NA|TRBJ2-1|TRBD2|TRBV7-6
CASSLAREGRHEQFF
TGTGCCAGCAGCTTAGCCAGGGAGGGTAGGCATGAGCAGTTCTTC
>NA|TRBJ1-6|NA|TRBV5-6
CASSPNPTEYSPLHF
TGTGCCAGCAGCCCGAACCCGACAGAGTATTCACCCCTCCACTTT
>NA|TRBJ1-5|NA|TRBV10-2
CASSEQGTHQPQHF
TGCGCCAGCAGTGAGCAGGGGACCCATCAGCCCCAGCATTTT
>NA|TRBJ2-7|NA|TRBV2
CASTREAFSYEQYF
TGTGCCAGCACCCGAGAGGCCTTCTCCTACGAGCAGTACTTC
>once|TRBJ1-1|NA|TRBV6-4
CAKRTQNTEAFF
TGTGCCAAGCGGACCCAGAACACTGAAGCTTTCTTT
>NA|TRBJ2-7|NA|TRBV18
CASSPEGVYEQYF
TGTGCCAGCTCACCTGAGGGGGTATACGAGCAGTACTTC
>NA|TRBJ2-2|NA|TRBV11-3
CASSATGGDTGELFF
TGTGCCAGCAGCGCCACGGGGGGCGACACCGGGGAGCTGTTTTTT
>NA|TRBJ1-5|NA|TRBV10-2
CASSELQGGQPQHF
TGCGCCAGCAGTGAGTTGCAGGGTGGTCAGCCCCAGCATTTT
>NA|TRBJ2-7|TRBD1|TRBV29-1
CSVEKGQGLSYEQYF
TGCAGCGTTGAAAAGGGACAGGGGCTCTCCTACGAGCAGTACTTC
>few|TRBJ2-1|TRBD2|TRBV2
CASSVSSGGAREQFF
TGTGCCAGCAGTGTGAGTAGCGGGGGGGCAAGGGAGCAGTTCTTC
>NA|TRBJ1-1|NA|TRBV7-6
CASSSGSGNTEAFF
TGTGCCAGCAGCTCAGGGTCGGGGAACACTGAAGCTTTCTTT
>NA|TRBJ1-2|NA|TRBV7-2
CASSRQGADYGYTF
TGTGCCAGCAGCCGCCAGGGCGCAGACTATGGCTACACCTTC
>NA|TRBJ1-3|NA|TRBV9
CASRPLGGDDSGNTIYF
TGTGCCAGCAGGCCCCTGGGGGGTGACGACTCTGGAAACACCATATATTTT
>NA|TRBJ1-1|NA|TRBV5-1
CASSLEQTEAFF
TGCGCCAGCAGCTTGGAACAGACTGAAGCTTTCTTT
>NA|TRBJ2-5|NA|TRBV7-9
CASSRSGRPEETQYF
TGTGCCAGCAGCCGTTCCGGGAGACCGGAGGAGACCCAGTACTTC
>few|TRBJ1-4|NA|TRBV9
CASSAESGRATNEKLFF
TGTGCCAGCAGCGCCGAGTCGGGCAGGGCAACTAATGAAAAACTGTTTTTT
>NA|TRBJ2-1|NA|TRBV9
CASSVVTGLVEQFF
TGTGCCAGCAGCGTAGTTACAGGCTTGGTTGAGCAGTTCTTC